Following are 8 T cell receptor beta chains from one sample sequenced in a study of blood T cell repertoires in COVID-19. The assay was immunoSEQ multiplex PCR, and TCRdb's table has in-frame clones only and misses some. In the table there are some 160,000 clones, approximately 80% of which are singletons. The sequenced sample consisted of peripheral blood. The receptors shown here come from a man in his 70s who had recovered from COVID-19.

This chain links TRBV27 with TRBJ2-2, with D possibly matching TRBD2 (6 bases). The V end lost 5 bases, the J end lost 4 bases, and 14 bases lay between the germline ends. Germline assignment: CDR1 MNHEY and CDR2 SMNVEV (reference sequence). This CDR3 comprises 15 residues. CDR3 sequence reads: CASSESGVGTGELFF. CDR3 DNA sequence: TGTGCCAGCAGTGAGTCGGGAGTAGGCACCGGGGAGCTGTTTTTT.

The chain has TRBV5-1 and TRBJ2-2, with TRBD2 matching over 10 bases. V was pared by 4 bases and J by 0 bases, with 6 bases of the junction left unmatched. The germline gives CDR1 SGHRS, CDR2 YFSETQ. This CDR3 is 17 amino acids long. CDR3 sequence: CASSTRTSGTNTGELFF. The DNA of the CDR3 is TGCGCCAGCAGCACTCGGACTAGCGGAACGAACACCGGGGAGCTGTTTTTT.

The chain links TRBV12-3 or TRBV12-4 to TRBJ1-1; no reliable D call. V was shortened by 7 bases and J by 3 bases, with 12 bases between the two germline ends. There are 13 residues in the CDR3. For the CDR3, the DNA is TGTGCCAGCAACGCACCGGCGGACACTGAAGCTTTCTTT. It yields the protein CASNAPADTEAFF.

The chain is built from TRBV5-4 and TRBJ2-2; 12 bases align to TRBD2. The length of the CDR3 is 16 residues. Looked up from germline, CDR1 is SGHNT and CDR2 is YYREEE (reference sequence). The ends lost 4 bases at V and 5 bases at J; junction bases unmatched: 6. The DNA for the CDR3 is TGTGCCAGCAGCCCGACTAGCGGGAGTACAACCGGGGAGCTGTTTTTT. It specifies CASSPTSGSTTGELFF.

The rearrangement links TRBV7-8 to TRBJ1-5, with 7 positions matching TRBD1. Germline V gives CDR1 SGHVS, CDR2 FQNEAQ. J gave up 4 bases and V 4 bases, and 10 bases lay outside the gene matches. The CDR3 is 16 residues long. CDR3 amino acids: CASSSLRTGLNQPQHF. As DNA, the CDR3 is TGTGCCAGCAGCTCCCTAAGGACAGGTCTTAATCAGCCCCAGCATTTT.

The chain employs TRBV2 and TRBJ1-1; D might be TRBD1 (6 bases). The germline CDR1 and CDR2 sequences are SNHLY and FYNNEI. There are 12 residues in the CDR3. Trimming shortened V by 9 bases and J by 1 base, and 9 bases separated the two germline ends. CDR3 region: CASGQSNTEAFF. The CDR3 coding sequence is TGTGCCAGTGGACAGTCGAACACTGAAGCTTTCTTT.

The gene calls are TRBV5-4 and TRBJ2-5; TRBD1 agrees at 7 bases. The V and J ends lost 4 bases and 2 bases, in that order; junction bases with no gene match: 11. The CDR3 sequence is 16 residues long. Germline CDR1 SGHNT, CDR2 YYREEE (reference sequence). This CDR3 is CASSPGQYPSQETQYF. The CDR3 DNA sequence: TGTGCCAGCAGCCCGGGACAGTACCCCTCGCAAGAGACCCAGTACTTC.

CDR3 protein: CSGRRATNEKLFF. For the CDR3, the DNA is TGCAGCGGAAGACGGGCAACTAATGAAAAACTGTTTTTT. This chain joins TRBV29-1 and TRBJ1-4; D unclear. This CDR3 is built from 13 residues. V was shortened by 7 bases and J by 0 bases, with 9 bases between the two germline ends. In germline, CDR1 is SQVTM, CDR2 ANQGSEA. Full variable domain (rest looked up from reference TRBV29-1 and TRBJ1-4): SAVISQKPSRDICQRGTSLTIQCQVDSQVTMMFWYRQQPGQSLTLIATANQGSEATYESGFVIDKFPISRPNLTFSTLTVSNMSPEDSSIYLCSGRRATNEKLFFGSGTQLSVL.